The 30 T cell receptor beta chains presented below share a single source sample, sequenced in a study of blood T cell repertoires in COVID-19. Profiled with immunoSEQ multiplex PCR; TCRdb holds only in-frame clones, not every one. Of hundreds of thousands of clones detected, roughly four fifths appear once; the ten largest clones hold approximately 4.8%. The sample taken for sequencing was peripheral blood. These receptor sequences come from a woman in her sixties or seventies with acute or convalescent COVID-19.

This sequence joins TRBV6-2 or TRBV6-3 and TRBJ1-5, with D uncertain. V gave up 5 bases and J gave up 7 bases, with 21 bases separating them. The CDR3 runs to 16 residues. Looked up from germline, CDR1 is MNHEY and CDR2 is SVGEGT. CDR3 sequence (DNA): TGTGCCAGCAGTGATACAGCCAAACCTATACCCCAGCCCCAGCATTTT. Translating it yields CASSDTAKPIPQPQHF.

The sample holds a few counts of this clone. The chain is built from TRBV12-3 or TRBV12-4 and TRBJ1-3; D ambiguous. The CDR3 contains 11 residues. Trimming left V 8 bases short and J 4 bases short, with 6 bases between. CDR3 nucleotide sequence: TGTGCCAGCCGCCAGGGAAACACCATATATTTT. Protein product: CASRQGNTIYF.

The chain combines TRBV7-2 with TRBJ1-5, with a possible D match to TRBD1 (6 bases). The V and J ends lost 7 bases and 8 bases respectively, with 27 bases between them. Looked up from germline, CDR1 is SGHTA and CDR2 is FQGNSA. This CDR3 has 17 residues. DNA for the CDR3: TGTGCCAGCAACAATAGGGGGGGGGCGCTTATCGAAGAGCCCCAGCATTTT. Amino acids: CASNNRGGALIEEPQHF. The whole variable domain, filled in from reference TRBV7-2 and TRBJ1-5, reads GAGVSQSPSNKVTEKGKDVELRCDPISGHTALYWYRQSLGQGLEFLIYFQGNSAPDKSGLPSDRFSAERTGGSVSTLTIQRTQQEDSAVYLCASNNRGGALIEEPQHFGDGTRLSIL.

This chain uses TRBV6-1 with TRBJ2-2, with TRBD1 matching over 8 bases. The CDR3 consists of 18 residues. With V trimmed by 2 bases and J by 5 bases, 13 bases remained unmatched. Germline loops: CDR1 MNHNS, CDR2 SASEGT. The CDR3 spells CASSERHRGQDTTGELFF. CDR3 sequence (DNA): TGTGCCAGCAGTGAAAGGCACCGGGGACAGGATACAACCGGGGAGCTGTTTTTT.

In its sample, this clone was seen a few times. This chain uses TRBV7-8 with TRBJ2-5; TRBD2 aligns across 9 bases. Losses at the gene ends were 0 bases for V and 2 bases for J; bases not matched to a gene: 1. Germline V gene data show CDR1 as SGHVS and CDR2 as FQNEAQ. The length of the CDR3 is 15 residues. The DNA of the CDR3 is TGTGCCAGCAGCTTAGCGGCGGGGGGGCAAGAGACCCAGTACTTC. Translated: CASSLAAGGQETQYF. Drawing the rest from reference TRBV7-8 and TRBJ2-5, the complete variable domain is GAGVSQSPRYKVAKRGQDVALRCDPISGHVSLFWYQQALGQGPEFLTYFQNEAQLDKSGLPSDRFFAERPEGSVSTLKIQRTQQEDSAVYLCASSLAAGGQETQYFGPGTRLLVL.

CDR3 loop: CASSLPGVANYGYTF. CDR3 bases: TGTGCCAGCAGCTTGCCCGGGGTAGCTAACTATGGCTACACCTTC. J is TRBJ1-2 and V is TRBV5-6; D call uncertain. This CDR3 comprises 15 residues. Trimming took off 1 base at V and 0 bases at J, with 10 bases between the two ends. Germline CDR1 reads SGHDT; CDR2 reads YYEEEE. The full variable domain, its missing parts supplied by reference TRBV5-6 and TRBJ1-2, is DAGVTQSPTHLIKTRGQQVTLRCSPKSGHDTVSWYQQALGQGPQFIFQYYEEEERQRGNFPDRFSGHQFPNYSSELNVNALLLGDSALYLCASSLPGVANYGYTFGSGTRLTVV.

J is TRBJ1-2 and V is TRBV15; no firm D call. V was clipped by 3 bases and J by 8 bases, with 7 bases between them. From germline, CDR1 is LNHNV and CDR2 YYDKDF (reference sequence). The CDR3 runs 11 residues. This CDR3 is CATSSLEGYTF. The CDR3 DNA reads as TGTGCCACCAGCAGCCTTGAGGGCTACACCTTC.

The chain has TRBV6-2 or TRBV6-3 and TRBJ2-1; TRBD2 agrees at 11 bases. Unmatched junction bases numbered 5, after V lost 4 bases and J lost 0 bases. Germline CDR1 MNHEY, CDR2 SVGEGT. CDR3 length equals 17 residues. CDR3 residues: CASSSPTSGVSYNEQFF. The CDR3 DNA sequence: TGTGCCAGCAGTTCTCCGACTAGCGGGGTCTCCTACAATGAGCAGTTCTTC.

The V gene is TRBV23-1, the J gene TRBJ1-1; D not certain. TRBV23-1 is placed among ORFs of uncertain function. CDR3 length equals 16 residues. Deletions cut 0 bases from V and 1 base from J, with 12 bases between. CDR3 DNA: TGCGCCAGCAGTCAATCTAAGAGACTTTCGAACACTGAAGCTTTCTTT. It translates to CASSQSKRLSNTEAFF.

J is TRBJ1-1 and V is TRBV19, with 10 positions matching TRBD1. CDR3 length: 16 residues. Per germline, CDR1 LNHDA and CDR2 SQIVND (reference sequence). The V segment lost 9 bases and the J segment 1 base; nucleotides outside the gene matches: 11. The CDR3 reads CASFSRQGAWNTEAFF. The CDR3 DNA reads TGTGCCAGCTTTAGTCGACAGGGGGCTTGGAACACTGAAGCTTTCTTT.

The rearrangement uses TRBV9 and TRBJ1-2; 8 bases line up with TRBD1. The germline gives CDR1 SGDLS, CDR2 YYNGEE. Trimming removed 2 bases from V and 2 bases from J; junction bases left unmatched: 5. CDR3 length: 15 residues. The DNA for the CDR3 is TGTGCCAGCAGCGTGGCCCGACAGGGGAACTATGGCTACACCTTC. Translation: CASSVARQGNYGYTF.

This sequence joins TRBV27 and TRBJ2-7, with D possibly matching TRBD1 (6 bases). V lost 6 bases and J 10 bases, leaving 16 bases between the germline ends. This CDR3 contains 12 residues. The germline V gene has CDR1 MNHEY and CDR2 SMNVEV (reference sequence). In DNA, the CDR3 is TGTGCCAGCAGGCGTCGGGACAACCGTCAGTACTTC. It translates to CASRRRDNRQYF.

V is TRBV6-5 and J is TRBJ1-2; TRBD1 agrees at 8 bases. Germline V gene lookup returns CDR1 MNHEY and CDR2 SVGAGI. V lost 7 bases to trimming and J lost 8 bases; unmatched junction nucleotides: 9. This CDR3 is built from 13 residues. The CDR3 sequence: CASTTGGGFGYTF. The CDR3 DNA reads TGTGCCAGCACCACAGGGGGGGGCTTCGGCTACACCTTC.

V gene TRBV5-1 combines with J gene TRBJ2-7; 7 positions agree with TRBD1. The length of the CDR3 is 15 residues. Trimming took 5 bases from V and 2 from J; bases not matched to a gene: 10. Germline CDR1 reads SGHRS; CDR2 reads YFSETQ. For the CDR3, the DNA is TGCGCCAGCAGTCCTTACGTCGACAGGGCCTACGAGCAGTACTTC. Amino acid sequence: CASSPYVDRAYEQYF.

This chain links TRBV5-8 with TRBJ2-4, with 8 bases identical to TRBD1. V lost 3 bases, J lost 5 bases, and 10 bases stayed unmatched. Per the germline V gene, CDR1 is SGHTS and CDR2 is YDEGEE. This CDR3 contains 16 residues. The CDR3, as DNA: TGTGCCAGCAGCTCCATCAGAGGGACAGGTGAAAACATTCAGTACTTC. Its protein is CASSSIRGTGENIQYF.

The CDR3 loop reads CASRTGSSSGNTIYF. Here the CDR3 DNA reads TGTGCCAGCAGGACAGGGAGTTCCTCTGGAAACACCATATATTTT. The chain recombines TRBV7-8 with TRBJ1-3, with 7 bases lining up with TRBD1. CDR1 and CDR2 from the germline V gene are SGHVS and FQNEAQ. This CDR3 has 15 residues. V lost 6 bases to trimming and J lost 0 bases; unmatched junction nucleotides: 5.

This clone was seen once. The chain has TRBV7-2 and TRBJ1-2, with 8 bases lining up with TRBD1. The CDR3 consists of 14 residues. From germline, CDR1 is SGHTA and CDR2 FQGNSA. With 5 bases clipped from V and 6 bases from J, the junction kept 8 bases outside the gene matches. The CDR3 DNA is TGTGCCAGCAGCCTAAAGAGACAGGGGAATGGCTACACCTTC. It codes for CASSLKRQGNGYTF.

This chain connects TRBV5-1 to TRBJ1-4; TRBD1 matches at 7 bases. The CDR3 totals 14 residues. J gave up 2 bases and V 2 bases, and 0 bases lay outside the gene matches. The germline gives CDR1 SGHRS, CDR2 YFSETQ. The CDR3 DNA is TGCGCCAGCAGCTTACAGGGGACTAATGAAAAACTGTTTTTT. This gives the protein CASSLQGTNEKLFF.

The chain links TRBV7-9 to TRBJ1-6, with D possibly being TRBD1 (5 bases). The V end lost 5 bases, the J end lost 10 bases, and 12 bases lay between the germline ends. Germline CDR1 and CDR2: SEHNR and FQNEAQ (reference sequence). The CDR3 sequence is 13 residues long. The CDR3 loop reads CASSPGLGSPLHF. DNA for the CDR3: TGTGCCAGCAGCCCAGGGTTGGGGTCACCCCTCCACTTT.

This chain joins TRBV7-2 and TRBJ1-1, with TRBD1 as a possible D gene (5 bases). The CDR3 spans 15 residues. Trimming left V 5 bases short and J 4 bases short, with 17 bases between. Germline assignment: CDR1 SGHTA and CDR2 FQGNSA. In DNA, the CDR3 is TGTGCCAGCAGCGAGCAGTGGGGCTTGGGCACTGAAGCTTTCTTT. It translates to CASSEQWGLGTEAFF. Based on the CDR3 plus reference TRBV7-2 and TRBJ1-1, the full variable domain is GAGVSQSPSNKVTEKGKDVELRCDPISGHTALYWYRQSLGQGLEFLIYFQGNSAPDKSGLPSDRFSAERTGGSVSTLTIQRTQQEDSAVYLCASSEQWGLGTEAFFGQGTRLTVV.

V is TRBV15 and J is TRBJ2-2, with TRBD1 identical over 8 bases. Germline CDR1 is LNHNV and CDR2 is YYDKDF (reference sequence). The CDR3 totals 16 residues. The V and J ends lost 3 bases and 0 bases, in that order; junction bases with no gene match: 3. The CDR3 sequence: CATSSLTGANTGELFF. The CDR3 nucleotides read TGTGCCACCAGCAGCTTGACAGGGGCGAACACCGGGGAGCTGTTTTTT.

V gene TRBV6-6 combines with J gene TRBJ1-6; 7 nucleotides line up with TRBD1. V lost 6 bases and J lost 0; bases outside the gene matches: 2. The length of the CDR3 is 15 residues. Germline V gene data show CDR1 as MNHNY and CDR2 as SVGAGI (reference sequence). CDR3 sequence reads: CASSRDSSYNSPLHF. CDR3 sequence (DNA): TGTGCCAGCAGCCGGGACAGCTCCTATAATTCACCCCTCCACTTT.

V gene TRBV19 combines with J gene TRBJ1-5; weak D call: TRBD1 (5 bases). Germline CDR1 reads LNHDA; CDR2 reads SQIVND (reference sequence). CDR3 size: 14 residues. Trimming cost V 6 bases and J 11 bases, with 20 bases left between them. CDR3 in amino acids: CASSDDRSRWAQHF. Written as DNA, the CDR3 is TGTGCCAGTAGCGACGACAGATCTCGTTGGGCCCAGCATTTT.

This chain connects TRBV11-1 to TRBJ2-7; TRBD1 matches at 8 bases. Germline-derived CDR1 and CDR2 are SGHAT and FQDESV (reference sequence). V lost 5 bases, J lost 7 bases, and 13 bases stayed unmatched. The CDR3 is made up of 15 amino acids. The CDR3 loop reads CASSPSGQGAREQYF. The CDR3, as DNA: TGTGCCAGCAGCCCATCGGGTCAGGGGGCGAGGGAGCAGTACTTC. Variable domain in full (rest from reference TRBV11-1 and TRBJ2-7): EAEVAQSPRYKITEKSQAVAFWCDPISGHATLYWYRQILGQGPELLVQFQDESVVDDSQLPKDRFSAERLKGVDSTLKIQPAELGDSAMYLCASSPSGQGAREQYFGPGTRLTVT.

This clone was detected only a few times. The chain links TRBV18 to TRBJ2-7; 7 bases are shared with TRBD1. This CDR3 comprises 13 residues. Trimming cost V 4 bases and J 4 bases; bases outside gene matches: 4. Germline lookup yields CDR1 KGHSH and CDR2 LQKENI. In DNA form, the CDR3 reads TGTGCCAGCTCACGGGACAGACCTTACGAGCAGTACTTC. This sequence encodes CASSRDRPYEQYF.

The chain carries TRBV19 and TRBJ1-6; 9 positions agree with TRBD1. The CDR3 totals 19 residues. Germline V CDR1 and CDR2: LNHDA, SQIVND (reference sequence). J was trimmed by 4 bases and V by 6 bases; bases with no gene match: 16. CDR3 nucleotide sequence: TGTGCCAGTAGCCACTCCGCGGGACAGGGTATCCGATATAATTCACCCCTCCACTTT. This sequence encodes CASSHSAGQGIRYNSPLHF.

The chain links TRBV10-3 to TRBJ2-7; no reliable D call. V lost 8 bases to trimming and J lost 0 bases, with 11 bases between them. The CDR3 loop spans 13 amino acids. Germline assignment: CDR1 ENHRY and CDR2 SYGVKD. The CDR3 here is CAIAPSFSYEQYF. In nucleotides, the CDR3 is TGTGCCATCGCCCCCAGTTTCTCCTACGAGCAGTACTTC.

The chain couples TRBV10-3 to TRBJ2-7; maybe TRBD1 (6 bases). The CDR3 has 12 residues. The V end lost 6 bases, the J end lost 7 bases, and 13 bases lay between the germline ends. Germline values: CDR1 ENHRY, CDR2 SYGVKD. In DNA form, the CDR3 reads TGTGCCATCAGCATACAGGGTCGGGAGCAGTACTTC. It specifies CAISIQGREQYF.

This clone was seen more than once but under ten times. The chain links TRBV19 to TRBJ2-3; D is possibly TRBD2 (6 bases). Trimming stripped 6 bases from V and 5 bases from J, with 12 bases between. Germline CDR1 and CDR2: LNHDA and SQIVND (reference sequence). The CDR3 totals 13 residues. The DNA of the CDR3 is TGTGCCAGTAGCCTACCGGGACTAGATACGCAGTATTTT. Its translation: CASSLPGLDTQYF.

This clone has a single count. Other DNA sequences in this sample translate to the same CDR3. This chain uses TRBV24-1 with TRBJ2-2, with 12 bases aligning to TRBD1. V was clipped by 3 bases and J by 8 bases; unmatched bases: 6. Germline CDR1 reads KGHDR; CDR2 reads SFDVKD. This CDR3 is 16 amino acids long. The CDR3 nucleotides read TGTGCCACCAGTGATATACGGGACAGGGGGCGGGGGGAGCTGTTTTTT. Encoded protein: CATSDIRDRGRGELFF.